This T cell receptor (beta chain) is from a study of PD-1 blockade in classical Hodgkin lymphoma (TCRdb year 2020). At the level of the whole study: Nivolumab dosing was 3 mg/kg intravenously every 2 weeks, continuing until either disease progression or unacceptable toxicity. The study used TCR beta sequencing and CyTOF to define a peripheral blood immune signature of response to PD-1 blockade in classical Hodgkin lymphoma.

Genomic DNA was isolated using the Qiagen DNeasy kit from unsorted PBMCs as well as from negatively selected CD4+ and CD8+ fractions. TCR beta CDR3 regions were amplified by immunoSEQ multiplex PCR using primers annealing to V and J segments. A synthetic immune receptor repertoire was used to minimize amplification bias, and remaining bias was computationally removed after sequencing. In the source study's methods: Custom Python scripts were used to quantify repertoire diversity as the Shannon entropy index. Unsorted, CD4+ and CD8+ repertoires were examined separately, except in combined analyses, for which CD4+ and CD8+ sequences were merged in silico. Clonal expansion was defined as a frequency increase of at least 2-fold after treatment compared with C1D1, and clones undetected at baseline were assigned a pseudocount of 0.5. Singleton clones were defined as clones with 0 or 1 copy at C1D1, and non-singleton clones were defined as clones with 2 or more copies. Clones expanded in unsorted samples were assigned a CD4+, CD8+ or unknown annotation through matching of protein sequences in sorted samples from the same patient. Wilcoxon tests were applied to paired samples to test diversity changes from C1D1 to C4D1. TCRdb's version of the immuneACCESS table is confined to in-frame rearrangements and falls short of the full clone set. An unresolved V gene accounts for under half of the shortfall where checked; the remainder is of unknown origin. V, J and clone size are those of that table, while D and trimming were read from the DNA. The sample table shows roughly 150,000 clones, and approximately 81% are seen once. The ten biggest clones cover roughly 8.4% of the sample.

CDR1 and CDR2, looked up from the germline V gene (reference sequence), are GTSNPN and SVGIG. The CDR3 runs 15 amino acids, cysteine and phenylalanine included. The CDR3 DNA has 45 bases and is translated from base 1. Trimming takes 1 base off V and 3 bases off J; junction bases not matched to a gene: 6. The sample's time point label, in plain terms: cycle 2 day 1 (C2D1) of nivolumab. Every trial patient had relapsed after autologous stem cell transplantation, and cohorts A, B and C differed in prior brentuximab vedotin exposure. The trial cohort included some 53 patients with relapsed/refractory classical Hodgkin lymphoma, and each patient had a best overall response of complete response, partial response or progressive disease. In the multi-cohort phase II CheckMate 205 trial, trial patients received single-agent nivolumab. An independent review committee assessed best overall response by applying the 2007 International Working Group response criteria. PBMCs from the trial were collected at three points: immediately before nivolumab initiation (C1D1), and during therapy at cycle 2 day 1 and cycle 4 day 1. Peripheral blood was collected in 8 mL Vacutainer Cell Preparation Tubes, from which PBMCs were isolated by centrifugation and then cryopreserved.

Study-level results and caveats: Patients starting nivolumab less than 1 year after ASCT had lower diversity and were excluded from later analyses to avoid confounding by immune reconstitution. The study was restricted to a single clinical trial cohort, and the causes of repertoire differences, possibly disease activity or prior therapy, were left undefined. Baseline TCR diversity was reported to be lower in newly diagnosed patients than in healthy donors and to be lower still in relapsed/refractory patients. Baseline diversity similar to that of newly diagnosed patients was observed in trial patients achieving complete response, whereas significantly lower diversity was observed in partial responders and progressors. A significant rise by C4D1 was seen in CD4+ but not CD8+ TCR diversity (p=0.0027 vs p=0.16), with the rise being most apparent in complete responders (p=0.02).

The sample holds a few counts of this clone. The antigen it recognizes is unknown. No per-base quality is available; no much larger clone lies one base away. This clonotype originated in a human donor with classical Hodgkin lymphoma. The sequencing used peripheral blood mononuclear cells (PBMCs), collected before the second cycle of nivolumab. The rearranged chain carries TRBV30 and TRBJ1-2, with TRBD1 identical over 9 junction bases. The CDR3 region has the sequence CAWSAGTGRDYGYTF. The bases read TGTGCCTGGAGTGCCGGGACAGGGAGGGACTATGGCTACACCTTC.